This paragraph reports one T cell receptor beta chain. TCRdb used MiXCR to reprocess the RT-PCR reads, holding one entry per CDR3 protein. The profile shows about 960,000 distinct CDR3 sequences, approximately 19% of them singletons. Germline CDR1 reads LGHNA; CDR2 reads YSLEER. There are 15 residues in the CDR3. V was clipped by 1 base and J by 6 bases; unmatched bases: 7. This entry belongs to a study of patients and donors after allogeneic stem cell transplantation. The chain joins TRBV4-3 to TRBJ2-5; 8 nucleotides align to TRBD1. Sequencing was carried out using blood, either unsorted or a sorted T cell fraction (not recorded which). The clonotype comes from a human donor who was either an allogeneic HSCT recipient or a stem cell or donor lymphocyte infusion donor (not recorded which). It is not recorded whose cells these are; they may come from a transplant donor. The CDR3 spells CASSQVAGGAKTQYF. The DNA of the CDR3 is TGCGCCAGCAGCCAAGTTGCAGGGGGCGCGAAGACCCAGTACTTC.